Given below is one TCR beta chain in context. Which antigen it targets is not known. No per-base quality is available; no much larger clone lies one base away. The method behind the library was the immunoSEQ multiplex PCR assay. In the source study's methods: A statistical classification framework was developed to diagnose cytomegalovirus status using the catalog of TCR beta chain sequences. TCRdb holds this immuneACCESS table with in-frame rearrangements only. Some clones are missing; in checked studies, unresolved V genes explain under half, and the rest has no known cause. Clone size and the V and J calls come from that table; the DNA yielded D and trimming. Present in this sample are 150,000 to 200,000 clones, roughly 86% of which were seen just once. Around 1.6% of the sample goes to the ten largest clones. Unmatched junction bases come to 5, with V trimmed by 2 bases and J by 4 bases. From cysteine to phenylalanine, the CDR3 is 15 amino acids long. Just CDR3 DNA is preserved here, 45 bases in frame from base 1. Looking up the germline V gene yields CDR1 MGHRA and CDR2 YSYEKL.

The donors were included in the validation cohort of approximately 120 subjects, a group kept apart from the roughly 690-subject first cohort. The sample belongs to a study of cytomegalovirus exposure and HLA in healthy donors (dated 2017 in TCRdb). Study-wide context: The 670 or so repertoires of the first cohort and the 110 or so validation repertoires were produced on the same platform, according to a later analysis. The study aimed to test whether signatures of past pathogen exposure could be identified by cataloging public T cell receptors. In addition to the first cohort of around 670 subjects, a separate validation cohort of over 90 different subjects was used. High-throughput TCR immunosequencing, statistical association of individual TCRs with disease status, and machine learning were combined to predict cytomegalovirus infection status.

Study-level results and caveats: Across donors, most TCR sequences were observed very rarely, whereas some public TCRs were present in many individuals. In both the original and validation cohorts, the classifier was reported to diagnose cytomegalovirus status with high specificity and sensitivity. A total of 150 or so TCR beta chains were listed by the study as associated with cytomegalovirus. In a later analysis, TCRs clustered in the first cohort were found to also tend to co-occur in the 130 or so validation repertoires, with about 93% of cluster scores above 0. All 110 or so repertoires were used to score co-occurrence in the validation cohort in a later analysis, because that analysis had no HLA typing for the cohort. A few of the identified cytomegalovirus-associated TCR beta chains were confirmed in vitro to be specific for cytomegalovirus antigens. The authors suggested that the approach could potentially be extended to other disease states and immunological phenotypes.

The sequenced sample consisted of PBMCs. This chain is built from TRBV4-1 and TRBJ1-1; the central 9 bases match TRBD1. The origin of this receptor is a woman between 18 and 29 years old in good health and CMV-seronegative. The CDR3 protein is CASSQQQGAITEAFF. The nucleotide sequence is given as TGCGCCAGCAGCCAACAACAGGGGGCTATCACTGAAGCTTTCTTT.